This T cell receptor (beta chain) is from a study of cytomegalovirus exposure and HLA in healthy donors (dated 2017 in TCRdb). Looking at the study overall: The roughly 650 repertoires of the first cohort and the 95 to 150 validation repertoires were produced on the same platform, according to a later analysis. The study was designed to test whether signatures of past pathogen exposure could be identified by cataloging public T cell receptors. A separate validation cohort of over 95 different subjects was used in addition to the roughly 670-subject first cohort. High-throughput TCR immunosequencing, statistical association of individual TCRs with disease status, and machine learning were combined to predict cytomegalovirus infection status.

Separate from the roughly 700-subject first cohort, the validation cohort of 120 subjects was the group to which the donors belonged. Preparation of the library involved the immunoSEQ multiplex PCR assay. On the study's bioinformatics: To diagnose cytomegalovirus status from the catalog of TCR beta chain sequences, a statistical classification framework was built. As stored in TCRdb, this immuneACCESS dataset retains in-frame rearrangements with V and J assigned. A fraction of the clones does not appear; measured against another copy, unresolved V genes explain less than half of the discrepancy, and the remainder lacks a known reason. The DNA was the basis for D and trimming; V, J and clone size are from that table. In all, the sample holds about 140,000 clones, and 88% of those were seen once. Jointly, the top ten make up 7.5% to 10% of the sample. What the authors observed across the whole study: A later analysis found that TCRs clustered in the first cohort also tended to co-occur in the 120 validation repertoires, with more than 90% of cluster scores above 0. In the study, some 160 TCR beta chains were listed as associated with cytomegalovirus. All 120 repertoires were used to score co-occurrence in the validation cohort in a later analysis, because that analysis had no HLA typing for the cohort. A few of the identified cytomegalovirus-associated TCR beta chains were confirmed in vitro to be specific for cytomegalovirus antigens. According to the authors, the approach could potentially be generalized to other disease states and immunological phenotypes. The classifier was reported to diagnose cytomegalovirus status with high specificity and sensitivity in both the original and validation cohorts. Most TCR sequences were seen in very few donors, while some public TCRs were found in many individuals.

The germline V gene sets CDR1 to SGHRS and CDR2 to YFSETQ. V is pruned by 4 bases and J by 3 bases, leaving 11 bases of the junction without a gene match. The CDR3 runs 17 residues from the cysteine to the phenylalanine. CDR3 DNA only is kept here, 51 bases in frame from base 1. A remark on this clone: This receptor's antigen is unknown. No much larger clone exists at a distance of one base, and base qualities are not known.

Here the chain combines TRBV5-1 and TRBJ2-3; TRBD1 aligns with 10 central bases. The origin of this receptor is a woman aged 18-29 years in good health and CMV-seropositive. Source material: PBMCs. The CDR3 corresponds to CASSQPDRGIWTDTQYF. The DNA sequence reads TGCGCCAGCAGCCAACCGGACAGGGGGATTTGGACAGATACGCAGTATTTT.